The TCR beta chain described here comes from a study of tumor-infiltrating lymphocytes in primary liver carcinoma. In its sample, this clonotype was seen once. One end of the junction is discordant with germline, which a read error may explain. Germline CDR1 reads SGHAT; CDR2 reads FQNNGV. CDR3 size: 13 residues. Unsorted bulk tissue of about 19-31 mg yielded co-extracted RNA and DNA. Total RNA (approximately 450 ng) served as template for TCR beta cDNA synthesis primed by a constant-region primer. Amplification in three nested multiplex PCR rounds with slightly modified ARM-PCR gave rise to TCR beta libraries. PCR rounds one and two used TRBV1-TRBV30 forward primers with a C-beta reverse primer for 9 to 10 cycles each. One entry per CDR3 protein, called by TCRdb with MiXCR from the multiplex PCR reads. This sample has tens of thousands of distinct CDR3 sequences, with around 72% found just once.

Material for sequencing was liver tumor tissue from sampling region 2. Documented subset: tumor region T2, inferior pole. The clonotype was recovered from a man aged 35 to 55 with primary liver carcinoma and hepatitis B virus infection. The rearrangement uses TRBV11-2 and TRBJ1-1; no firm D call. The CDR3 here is CTSGLGLDTEAFF. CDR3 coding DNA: TGTACCAGCGGCTTAGGCCTGGACACTGAAGCTTTCTTT.